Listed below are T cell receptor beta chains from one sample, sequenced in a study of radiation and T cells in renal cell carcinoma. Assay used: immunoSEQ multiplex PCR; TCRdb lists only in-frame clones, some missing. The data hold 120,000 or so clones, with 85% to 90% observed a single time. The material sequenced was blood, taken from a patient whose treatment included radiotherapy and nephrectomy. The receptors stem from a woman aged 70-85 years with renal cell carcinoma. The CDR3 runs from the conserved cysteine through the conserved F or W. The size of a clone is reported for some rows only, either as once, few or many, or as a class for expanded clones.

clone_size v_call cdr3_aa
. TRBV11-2 CASSLATSGVHEQYF
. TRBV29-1 CSVVGARETQYF
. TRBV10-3 CAIRDQGGETQYF
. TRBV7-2 CASGSSTDTQYF
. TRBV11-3 CASSLDATQYF
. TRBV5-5 CASSLAVATNEKLFF
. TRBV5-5 CASSLMVLNTEAFF
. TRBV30 CAWRGYTDTQYF
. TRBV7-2 CASSLVLAGNTGELFF
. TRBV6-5 CASSYEGAHGGELFF
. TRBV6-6 CASSSLQGKNEQYF
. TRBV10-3 CAISGGARSYEQYF
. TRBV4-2 CASTGRGRGNNSPLHF
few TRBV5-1 CASSSRVGGNTGELFF
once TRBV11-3 CASSFGGTNTGELFF
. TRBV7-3 CASSLTGILSPLHF
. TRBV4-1 CASSQVQGVPYNSPLHF
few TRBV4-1 CASSQEGTGRGEAFF
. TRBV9 CASSVGHTGELFF
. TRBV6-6 CASTARPETQYF
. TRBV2 CASSFLAGGQETQYF
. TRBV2 CASRGGWNSPLHF
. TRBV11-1 CASSRDRGRNTGELFF
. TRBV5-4 CASSPGLGETNEQFF
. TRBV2 CASSENGGLGVRFF
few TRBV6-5 CASSERERYGYTF
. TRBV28 CASSLRGSWSYTF
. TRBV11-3 CASSRGRGNNEQFF
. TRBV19 CASRTRAEDNSPLHF
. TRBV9 CASSVTGTGELFF
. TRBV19 CASSIAQGRQPQHF
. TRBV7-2 CASSLDGSTDTQYF
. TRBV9 CASSVGRDSYEQYF
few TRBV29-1 CSVEVGERNTEAFF
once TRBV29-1 CSVGTGELFF
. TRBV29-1 CSVDRDPQEGETQYF
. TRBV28 CASSLGTQKGYTF
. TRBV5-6 CASSLGKGLTTEAFF
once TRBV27 CASSSRDRHGYTF
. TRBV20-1 CSAGQGGGYTF
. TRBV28 CASSLGGENIQYF
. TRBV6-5 CASTPRRGGTETQYF
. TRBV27 CASSFSGQPQHF
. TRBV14 CASSQARRISATNEKLFF
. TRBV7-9 CASSGGTANEKLFF